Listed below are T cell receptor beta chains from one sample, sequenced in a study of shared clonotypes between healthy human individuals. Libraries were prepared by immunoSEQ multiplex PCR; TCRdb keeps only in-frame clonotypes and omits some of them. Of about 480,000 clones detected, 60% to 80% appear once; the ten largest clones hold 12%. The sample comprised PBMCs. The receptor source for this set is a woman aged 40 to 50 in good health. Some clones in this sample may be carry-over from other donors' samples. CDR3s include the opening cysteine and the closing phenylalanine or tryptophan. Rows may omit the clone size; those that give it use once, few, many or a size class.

CASGSGQGTDTQYF	TRBV6-6	-
CASSFSSHSGNTIYF	TRBV5-6	-
CASSLLGSLSGANVLTF	TRBV5-1	-
CASSPFPGATAGDEQFF	TRBV28	-
CASSISWTRREYEQFF	TRBV28	-
CASSGGLWGTEAFF	TRBV5-4	many
CASSLAGGPYEQYF	TRBV7-3	-
CASSPLEGWEQYF	TRBV18	-
CSAARGEWDNEQFF	TRBV29-1	-
CASMLGAGDNEKLFF	TRBV5-5	-
CASSLGLAYEQYF	TRBV11-1	once
CASSLGGGGPETQYF	TRBV11-2	few
CASSEPGREAFF	TRBV10-2	-
CASKDQGAPGGELFF	TRBV27	-
CASSIETGSLDEQYF	TRBV19	-
CASRPLTSTYEQYF	TRBV5-1	-
CASSAPDRASYEQYF	TRBV7-9	-
CASSLGGALLLTDTQYF	TRBV5-1	-
CASSRGTDGLSEQYF	TRBV18	-
CASSQDPSPANSGANVLTF	TRBV4-2	-
CASSLEGPGRETQYF	TRBV5-6	-
CASSIYISTDTQYF	TRBV19	-
CASTNLAGGPREQFF	TRBV2	-
CASSLGLAGNEETQYF	TRBV5-1	-
CASSVGSGGGVTGELFF	TRBV9	-
CASSLDSVPTYGYTF	TRBV5-4	-
CASSQTGGWEQFF	TRBV7-9	-
CATGLAGVETQYF	TRBV10-3	-
CASTIPGQGVNEQYF	TRBV28	-
CASSLASAYSYEQYF	TRBV5-1	-
CASSVKLAGVDRNNEQFF	TRBV2	-
CASNPAGGTGELFF	TRBV25-1	-
CATSPLPSYNEQFF	TRBV15	-
CASSLFGQGNEQFF	TRBV11-3	-
CASSQASRPGVTFF	TRBV4-3	-
CASGLTGRWDF	TRBV2	-
CASSQDSRLAGTDTQYF	TRBV4-1	-
CASSYSRLQSSYEQYF	TRBV6-5	few
CASKHRDTTYEQYF	TRBV28	-
CASRPRQGNTEAFF	TRBV6-5	-
CASSTQRDAYNEQFF	TRBV7-6	-
CASSPGTSGSSYEQYF	TRBV5-1	-
CSVSGGGAPSYEQYF	TRBV29-1	-
CASSDPGGTSGYEQYF	TRBV6-1	-
CASSLGGLAGTDTQYF	TRBV13	few
CASSLSRNQPQHF	TRBV28	few
CASSLTATNEKLFF	TRBV28	-
CASRFGKTGEAFF	TRBV27	-
CASSQELNYGYTF	TRBV4-1	-
CASSYPGRGRELFF	TRBV28	-
CASSVTGERGEKLFF	TRBV9	-